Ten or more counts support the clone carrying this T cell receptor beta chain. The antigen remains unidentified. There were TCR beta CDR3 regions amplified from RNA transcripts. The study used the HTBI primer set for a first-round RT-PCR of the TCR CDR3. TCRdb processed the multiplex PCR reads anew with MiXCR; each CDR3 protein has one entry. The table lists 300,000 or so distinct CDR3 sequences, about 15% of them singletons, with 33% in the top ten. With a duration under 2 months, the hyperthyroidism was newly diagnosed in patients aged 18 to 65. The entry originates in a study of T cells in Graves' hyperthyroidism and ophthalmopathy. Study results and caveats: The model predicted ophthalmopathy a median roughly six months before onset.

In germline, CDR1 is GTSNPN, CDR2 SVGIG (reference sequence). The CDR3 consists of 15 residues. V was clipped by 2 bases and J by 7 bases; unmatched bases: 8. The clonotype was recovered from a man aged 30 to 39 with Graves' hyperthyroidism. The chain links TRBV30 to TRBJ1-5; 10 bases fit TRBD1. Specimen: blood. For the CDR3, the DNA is TGTGCCTGGAGTCCAAGGGACAGGGGCCAACAGCCCCAGCATTTT. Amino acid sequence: CAWSPRDRGQQPQHF.